This passage covers 32 T cell receptor beta chains from one sample sequenced in a study of blood T cell repertoires in COVID-19. Clones were read by immunoSEQ multiplex PCR, and TCRdb kept only the in-frame ones, dropping some. The profile shows about 100,000 clones, just under 80% of them singletons. What was sequenced was peripheral blood. These receptors were collected from a man in his 70s with active or convalescent COVID-19.

This clone was seen just once. This chain connects TRBV6-5 to TRBJ1-5; weak D call: TRBD1 (6 bases). The CDR3 runs 14 residues. Trimming cost V 8 bases and J 4 bases, with 15 bases left between them. Germline CDR1 is MNHEY and CDR2 is SVGAGI. CDR3 protein: CASQVGGRNQPQHF. The CDR3 DNA follows: TGTGCCAGCCAGGTCGGGGGGCGAAATCAGCCCCAGCATTTT.

This clone was detected once. The rearrangement links TRBV10-3 to TRBJ2-4, with TRBD2 as a possible D gene (6 bases). Germline assignment: CDR1 ENHRY and CDR2 SYGVKD. The CDR3 loop spans 17 amino acids. The V and J ends lost 0 bases and 3 bases respectively, with 15 bases between them. For the CDR3, the DNA is TGTGCCATCAGTGAGTCCGTGGCGCCCGGGGGCAAAAACATTCAGTACTTC. Translation: CAISESVAPGGKNIQYF.

This chain joins TRBV19 and TRBJ2-1; TRBD1 aligns across 8 bases. Germline V gene sequence: CDR1 LNHDA, CDR2 SQIVND (reference sequence). This CDR3 region has 15 residues. J lost 5 bases, V lost 5 bases, and 8 bases had no gene match. The CDR3 DNA follows: TGTGCCAGTAGTCTCTCTGGGACAGGAGACAATGAGCAGTTCTTC. Translating it yields CASSLSGTGDNEQFF.

This clone was counted once. The V and J genes are TRBV6-5 and TRBJ1-2, with 9 nucleotides matching TRBD1. V gave up 8 bases and J gave up 8 bases; unmatched junction bases: 3. Germline V lookup: CDR1 MNHEY, CDR2 SVGAGI. The CDR3 covers 11 residues. This CDR3 is CASGTGPGYTF. The CDR3 nucleotides are TGTGCCAGCGGGACAGGGCCGGGCTACACCTTC.

This clone was counted once. The rearrangement links TRBV4-2 to TRBJ1-1; D is perhaps TRBD1 (6 bases). Per the germline V gene, CDR1 is LGHNA and CDR2 is YNFKEQ. V was clipped by 0 bases and J by 0 bases, with 8 bases between them. The CDR3 runs to 15 residues. The CDR3, as DNA: TGTGCCAGCAGCCAAGACCAGGGGCTGAACACTGAAGCTTTCTTT. Amino acids: CASSQDQGLNTEAFF.

The rearrangement links TRBV27 to TRBJ2-5; 9 bases map to TRBD1. The germline gives CDR1 MNHEY, CDR2 SMNVEV (reference sequence). The CDR3 contains 14 residues. J lost 5 bases, V lost 4 bases, and 5 bases had no gene match. CDR3 in amino acids: CASSSTGGSETQYF. CDR3 sequence (DNA): TGTGCCAGCAGTTCGACAGGGGGGAGCGAGACCCAGTACTTC.

The chain employs TRBV5-1 and TRBJ2-7; 11 bases fit TRBD2. This CDR3 region has 17 residues. The trim removed 2 bases at V and 2 bases at J, leaving 9 bases unmatched. Germline V gene data show CDR1 as SGHRS and CDR2 as YFSETQ. The CDR3 protein is CASSFLIGLAGTYEQYF. The CDR3 nucleotides read TGCGCCAGCAGCTTCCTTATCGGACTAGCGGGTACCTACGAGCAGTACTTC.

The chain couples TRBV5-8 to TRBJ2-5, with D perhaps TRBD1 (5 bases). V was cut by 1 base and J by 4 bases, with 11 bases left in between. The germline gives CDR1 SGHTS, CDR2 YDEGEE. CDR3 length: 14 amino acids. The CDR3 sequence is CASSLSVRGETQYF. CDR3 coding DNA: TGTGCCAGCAGCTTGTCCGTAAGGGGAGAGACCCAGTACTTC.

This chain joins TRBV27 and TRBJ2-6, with 7 nucleotides matching TRBD1. CDR3 length: 16 residues. Looked up from germline, CDR1 is MNHEY and CDR2 is SMNVEV (reference sequence). Losses at the gene ends were 6 bases for V and 2 bases for J; bases not matched to a gene: 7. The CDR3 bases are TGTGCCAGCAGCCCCGACAGGGCGGCTGGGGCCAACGTCCTGACTTTC. Translation gives CASSPDRAAGANVLTF.

The chain employs TRBV30 and TRBJ2-5, with D possibly matching TRBD1 (6 bases). The CDR3 is made up of 13 amino acids. Germline CDR1 GTSNPN, CDR2 SVGIG (reference sequence). V shed 3 bases and J shed 5 bases, with 13 bases lying between them. The CDR3 loop is CAWSYRVMETQYF. The CDR3 region has the DNA TGTGCCTGGAGCTACAGGGTTATGGAGACCCAGTACTTC.

V and J are TRBV5-5 and TRBJ1-6; 7 bases are a match to TRBD1. The germline CDR1 and CDR2 sequences are SGHKS and YYEKEE (reference sequence). This CDR3 is 17 amino acids long. V was clipped by 2 bases and J by 5 bases; unmatched bases: 10. The CDR3 DNA reads as TGTGCCAGCAGCTTACTAACGACAGGGACCCATAATTCACCCCTCCACTTT. It specifies CASSLLTTGTHNSPLHF.

This chain uses TRBV7-6 with TRBJ2-5; D is perhaps TRBD2 (5 bases). Trimming left V 3 bases short and J 1 base short, with 12 bases between. Germline CDR1 and CDR2: SGHVS and FNYEAQ. The CDR3 is made up of 15 amino acids. The CDR3 loop is CASSLSPGVQETQYF. The CDR3 bases are TGTGCCAGCAGCTTGTCCCCCGGGGTCCAAGAGACCCAGTACTTC.

In its sample, this clone was seen a few times. The V call is TRBV3-1 (or the pseudogene TRBV3-2), the J call TRBJ2-4, with D tentatively TRBD1 (6 bases). The CDR3 runs to 14 residues. Germline CDR1 and CDR2: LGHDT and YNNKEL (reference sequence). The germline V and J ends were trimmed by 3 bases and 5 bases, with 11 bases remaining between them. CDR3 region: CASSHGAGENIQYF. CDR3 DNA sequence: TGTGCCAGCAGCCACGGGGCAGGGGAAAACATTCAGTACTTC.

This rearrangement joins TRBV3-1 (or the pseudogene TRBV3-2) to TRBJ2-7; D is perhaps TRBD2 (6 bases). The CDR3 loop spans 14 amino acids. The V end was cut by 2 bases, the J end by 2 bases, with 10 bases between. Germline loops: CDR1 LGHDT, CDR2 YNNKEL (reference sequence). Written as DNA, the CDR3 is TGTGCCAGCAGCCAAAAGGAGGGTCCCTACGAGCAGTACTTC. This encodes CASSQKEGPYEQYF.

This sequence joins TRBV13 and TRBJ2-1; 10 bases align to TRBD2. After removal of 3 bases from V and 0 bases from J, the junction contained 2 bases not matched to a gene. This CDR3 spans 16 amino acids. Germline-derived CDR1 and CDR2 are PRHDT and FYEKMQ (reference sequence). The CDR3 here is CASSFPSGSSYNEQFF. The CDR3 DNA reads as TGTGCCAGCAGCTTTCCTAGCGGGAGCTCCTACAATGAGCAGTTCTTC.

The sample holds a few counts of this clone. The CDR3 reads CASSFQTGGYEQYF. CDR3 in DNA: TGTGCCAGCAGCTTCCAGACAGGGGGCTACGAGCAGTACTTC. The J gene is TRBJ2-7, the V gene TRBV7-2, with 9 bases fitting TRBD1. The germline V gene encodes CDR1 SGHTA and CDR2 FQGNSA. J was trimmed by 3 bases and V by 3 bases; bases with no gene match: 3. The CDR3 runs to 14 residues.

This sequence joins TRBV4-2 and TRBJ2-7; D is uncertain. Between the trimmed V and J ends, which lost 0 bases and 2 bases, there was a span of 14 bases. The CDR3 contains 16 residues. Germline V gives CDR1 LGHNA, CDR2 YNFKEQ. The CDR3 spells CASSQDPPAETYEQYF. CDR3 DNA sequence: TGTGCCAGCAGCCAAGATCCCCCTGCAGAAACCTACGAGCAGTACTTC.

The chain carries TRBV28 and TRBJ1-5; D remains unclear. Germline CDR1 reads MDHEN; CDR2 reads SYDVKM. The V end lost 3 bases, the J end lost 6 bases, and 9 bases lay between the germline ends. CDR3 length: 13 amino acids. The CDR3 sequence: CASSFPVSQPQHF. The CDR3 DNA is TGTGCCAGCAGTTTCCCCGTCAGTCAGCCCCAGCATTTT.

This clone was seen just once. V gene TRBV6-6 combines with J gene TRBJ1-2, with 8 bases matching TRBD1. V dropped 5 bases and J dropped 3; count of bases not matched to a gene: 20. Germline CDR1 and CDR2: MNHNY and SVGAGI (reference sequence). This CDR3 contains 19 residues. CDR3 coding DNA: TGTGCCAGCAGTCGCCTTAGGGGGACAGGTGGGGTTTGGGACTATGGCTACACCTTC. Protein: CASSRLRGTGGVWDYGYTF.

This clone was seen a few times. The chain uses TRBV7-3 and TRBJ2-2; TRBD2 matches 12 bases. The CDR3 has 16 amino acids. Germline V lookup: CDR1 SGHTA, CDR2 FQGTGA. With V trimmed by 5 bases and J by 7 bases, 8 bases remained unmatched. CDR3 sequence: CASSRGLAGRIGELFF. The CDR3 DNA follows: TGTGCCAGCAGCAGAGGACTAGCGGGAAGGATCGGGGAGCTGTTTTTT.

The chain has TRBV7-9 and TRBJ2-4, with 11 nucleotides matching TRBD2. The CDR3 loop spans 17 amino acids. CDR1 is SEHNR and CDR2 is FQNEAQ in the germline V gene (reference sequence). With 4 bases clipped from V and 0 bases from J, the junction kept 5 bases outside the gene matches. The CDR3 nucleotides read TGTGCCAGCAGCTCGACTAGCGGGGACCTAGCCAAAAACATTCAGTACTTC. The encoded protein is CASSSTSGDLAKNIQYF.

This sequence joins TRBV30 and TRBJ1-2, with D possibly being TRBD1 (6 bases). Deletions cut 1 base from V and 8 bases from J, with 14 bases between. This CDR3 contains 13 residues. Germline values: CDR1 GTSNPN, CDR2 SVGIG (reference sequence). The CDR3 DNA is TGTGCCTGGAGTGCCGACAGGCTCATGGGCTACACCTTC. It encodes CAWSADRLMGYTF.

V gene TRBV19 combines with J gene TRBJ2-7; 8 positions agree with TRBD2. This CDR3 has 17 amino acids. Germline V gives CDR1 LNHDA, CDR2 SQIVND (reference sequence). V shed 6 bases and J 4 bases; nucleotides not matched to a gene: 17. The CDR3 loop reads CASSIGASGSRGYEQYF. The CDR3 region has the DNA TGTGCCAGTAGCATTGGTGCGAGCGGGAGTCGGGGATACGAGCAGTACTTC.

J is TRBJ1-1 and V is TRBV5-4; unclear D gene. The V gene lost 1 base and the J gene lost 10 bases, with 20 bases spanning the gap. Germline CDR1 is SGHNT and CDR2 is YYREEE (reference sequence). The CDR3 totals 15 residues. The CDR3 loop reads CASSLFENLLVRAFF. In DNA, the CDR3 is TGTGCCAGCAGCTTGTTCGAGAACCTCCTCGTGCGAGCTTTCTTT.

This chain uses TRBV29-1 with TRBJ2-5; 8 bases map to TRBD1. The CDR3 spans 14 residues. From germline, CDR1 is SQVTM and CDR2 ANQGSEA. Unmatched junction bases numbered 9, after V lost 5 bases and J lost 4 bases. CDR3 DNA: TGCAGCGTTTTTAGGACAGGGTCAGGAGAGACCCAGTACTTC. It specifies CSVFRTGSGETQYF.

The rearrangement joins TRBV5-1 to TRBJ2-1; D unclear. The germline V and J ends were trimmed by 0 bases and 2 bases, with 9 bases remaining between them. The length of the CDR3 is 15 residues. Germline V gene sequence: CDR1 SGHRS, CDR2 YFSETQ. The CDR3 region has the DNA TGCGCCAGCAGCTTGGGTCCAGATCCCTACAATGAGCAGTTCTTC. Its protein is CASSLGPDPYNEQFF.

The chain links TRBV21-1 to TRBJ2-7; TRBD1, the table's D call, lacks a check against the DNA. TRBV21-1 is a pseudogene. CDR3 size: 16 residues. The CDR3 bases are TGTGCCAGCAAACAGCAACCGGGACAGGCTACCTACGAGCAGTACTTC. It translates to CASKQQPGQATYEQYF.

This clone was seen just once. The V gene is TRBV5-6, the J gene TRBJ2-3; 10 nucleotides match TRBD2. V gave up 3 bases and J gave up 4 bases; unmatched junction bases: 8. This CDR3 spans 16 amino acids. CDR1 and CDR2 from the germline V gene are SGHDT and YYEEEE. CDR3 in amino acids: CASSSQLAGNPDTQYF. As DNA, the CDR3 is TGTGCCAGCAGCTCACAACTAGCGGGGAACCCAGATACGCAGTATTTT. Looking up the rest from reference TRBV5-6 and TRBJ2-3 gives the full variable domain: DAGVTQSPTHLIKTRGQQVTLRCSPKSGHDTVSWYQQALGQGPQFIFQYYEEEERQRGNFPDRFSGHQFPNYSSELNVNALLLGDSALYLCASSSQLAGNPDTQYFGPGTRLTVL.

J is TRBJ2-7 and V is TRBV5-1; 10 bases map to TRBD2. Germline V gene lookup returns CDR1 SGHRS and CDR2 YFSETQ. V gave up 4 bases and J gave up 2 bases; unmatched junction bases: 12. The CDR3 extends over 17 amino acids. The CDR3 reads CASSPVKAGGSTYEQYF. The CDR3 DNA reads as TGCGCCAGCAGCCCAGTTAAAGCGGGGGGGTCAACCTACGAGCAGTACTTC.

The V call is TRBV11-2, the J call TRBJ2-2, with a tentative D call TRBD2 (5 bases). The CDR3 runs to 15 residues. Per germline, CDR1 SGHAT and CDR2 FQNNGV. The V end was cut by 0 bases, the J end by 4 bases, with 9 bases between. CDR3 in amino acids: CASSLEPGFTGELFF. The CDR3 DNA reads as TGTGCCAGCAGCTTAGAGCCGGGGTTCACCGGGGAGCTGTTTTTT. Full variable domain (rest looked up from reference TRBV11-2 and TRBJ2-2): EAGVAQSPRYKIIEKRQSVAFWCNPISGHATLYWYQQILGQGPKLLIQFQNNGVVDDSQLPKDRFSAERLKGVDSTLKIQPAKLEDSAVYLCASSLEPGFTGELFFGEGSRLTVL.

This clone has only one observation. This chain connects TRBV12-3 or TRBV12-4 to TRBJ2-7; 7 bases match TRBD1. The CDR3 runs 13 residues. V trimming: 5 bases; J trimming: 1 base; junction bases outside the gene matches: 2. CDR3 nucleotide sequence: TGTGCCAGCAGTCAGGGACAGTCCTACGAGCAGTACTTC. It codes for CASSQGQSYEQYF.

The V call is TRBV19, the J call TRBJ2-1, with D tentatively TRBD2 (6 bases). Germline CDR1 reads LNHDA; CDR2 reads SQIVND (reference sequence). CDR3 length: 15 residues. V was trimmed by 3 bases and J by 3 bases, leaving 12 bases between them. The CDR3 sequence is CASSINAGSYNEQFF. For the CDR3, the DNA is TGTGCCAGTAGTATTAATGCGGGAAGCTACAATGAGCAGTTCTTC.